Reported below is one T cell receptor (beta chain). This clonotype was picked up a small number of times. The antigen it binds to is not known. Base qualities are not provided; no much larger clone lies one nucleotide away. Between the V and J ends, shortened by 2 bases and 1 base respectively, the junction contains 8 bases. For CDR1 and CDR2, the germline V gene (reference sequence) lists LNHNV and YYDKDF. From the cysteine through the phenylalanine, the CDR3 covers 15 amino acids. Only the CDR3 portion is preserved as DNA: 45 bases, with reading frame beginning at the first base. The source of the sample is a study of T-cell memory formation after mild COVID-19 (dated by TCRdb to the early 2020s). Study-level background: Most TCR sequence clusters were specific to one of the two donors. In a couple of donors, T-cell clones that expanded and contracted after mild COVID-19 were tracked by sequencing TCRalpha and TCRbeta repertoires over time. Two young, previously healthy adult volunteers made up the cohort, one male and one female.

The sample was run on an Illumina NovaSeq 6000. TCRalpha and TCRbeta cDNA libraries were constructed by 5'RACE with constant-segment primers, with sample barcodes and unique molecular identifiers being introduced. RNA was extracted from every sample with Trizol reagent. Libraries were amplified in two PCR steps, with a second sample barcode and Illumina TruSeq adapters added in the second step. Sequencing of libraries was performed on an Illumina NovaSeq with 2 x 150 bp paired-end reads. The original methods were these. The reads were demultiplexed and collapsed into UMI-guided consensus sequences using migec v1.2.7. Using mixcr v2.1.11, UMI consensuses were aligned to TRA and TRB V and J templates and then assembled into clonotypes. A clonotype was counted as expanded or contracted only when both edgeR and NoisET called the clonotype significant, with the noise models trained on biological replicates. For edgeR calls, the cutoffs were a false discovery rate-adjusted p below 0.01 and a log2 fold-change threshold of 1. As an exploratory analysis of dynamics, max-normalized trajectories of the 1000 most abundant clonotypes were examined with PCA combined with hierarchical clustering. Each responding clone was given a CD4 or CD8 phenotype based on the CD4+ and CD8+ repertoires, which had been sequenced separately. TCRdb reanalyzed the raw reads on its own, using fastp at Q25 for trimming and MiXCR for clone calling, and kept in-frame beta chains. Under each unique CDR3 protein, matching rows form one entry showing the most common genes and DNA. The V and J calls were determined by TCRdb, not by the authors. The sample has some 200,000 distinct CDR3 sequences on record, about 9.2% of them singletons. Jointly, the top ten make up 3.5% to 4% of the sample.

Ficoll-Paque density gradient centrifugation was used to isolate PBMCs. Results and caveats for the whole study, not just this receptor: The study included only a couple of mild cases, and larger cohorts that include severe cases with pre-infection samples were judged to be necessary. Whether the second-wave clones peaking on day 37 were SARS-CoV-2 specific was not confirmed. The detection of some responding clones in pre-infection memory suggests that pre-existing cross-reactive memory T cells joined the SARS-CoV-2 response. Contracting CD4+ clones were found mainly in CM and EM memory subsets, while CD8+ clones were enriched in EMRA. Clones contracting from day 15 to 85 had balanced CD4/CD8 phenotypes, while a second wave expanding from day 15 to 37 was biased towards CD4+.

The sequenced sample was PBMCs or a T cell subset sorted from them (not recorded which). The source is a man aged 18-30 years who had mild COVID-19 (a few samples of this study predate the infection). The sample titles of this study are shuffled in the database, so cell type and time point are left out; the donor was told from shared clones. The V and J segments used are TRBV15 and TRBJ2-2; no D segment can be confidently identified. The CDR3 is CATSRLVLNTGELFF. In nucleotide form, the sequence is TGTGCCACCAGCAGACTAGTATTGAACACCGGGGAGCTGTTTTTT.